The next 26 T cell receptor beta chains were all read from a single sample in a study of beta chain features in type 1 diabetes (dated 2018 in TCRdb). Library creation used the immunoSEQ multiplex PCR assay. The High Capacity cDNA Reverse Transcription Kit was used to reverse transcribe all of the isolated RNA, meaning that expressed TCRB transcripts were what got sequenced. TCRdb provides this immuneACCESS table in a form limited to in-frame rearrangements. Some clones are lacking; in checked studies, under half of them reflect an unresolved V gene, and why the rest are absent is not known. In all, the sample holds hundreds of thousands of clones, and roughly 15% of those were seen once. The ten largest make up around 0.095% of the sample. The sample consisted of naive CD4+ T cells from blood. What the cell subset or site label conveys for this sample: true naive CD4+ T cells. The receptors were gathered from a man between 18 and 29 years old in good health.

This clone has more than one count but fewer than ten. The chain joins TRBV14 to TRBJ2-1; 9 nucleotides match TRBD1. Germline V gene lookup returns CDR1 SGHDN and CDR2 FVKESK. V shed 3 bases and J 4 bases; nucleotides not matched to a gene: 7. The CDR3 length is 16 residues. DNA of the CDR3: TGTGCCAGCAGCCACCCAGGACAGGGGAAATACAATGAGCAGTTCTTC. It yields the protein CASSHPGQGKYNEQFF.

This clone was observed a few times. The chain couples TRBV7-2 to TRBJ1-2; weak D call: TRBD1 (5 bases). The CDR3 has 17 amino acids. The germline V gene has CDR1 SGHTA and CDR2 FQGNSA. The germline V and J ends were trimmed by 3 bases and 7 bases, with 24 bases remaining between them. This chain's CDR3 is CASSLGLLTRGWGGYTF. The CDR3 DNA sequence: TGTGCCAGCAGCTTGGGGCTCCTGACCCGAGGTTGGGGTGGCTACACCTTC.

The CDR3 here is CASRAAGSITDTQYF. In DNA, the CDR3 is TGTGCCAGCAGAGCGGCAGGGTCAATCACAGATACGCAGTATTTT. The chain couples TRBV7-2 to TRBJ2-3; D possibly uses TRBD1 or TRBD2 (5 bases each). The V gene lost 6 bases and the J gene lost 2 bases, with 15 bases spanning the gap. There are 15 residues in the CDR3. Germline CDR1 SGHTA, CDR2 FQGNSA.

The CDR3 DNA reads as TGTGCCAGCAGCTTAGCGGAAAACAGGCAGGCCGGTGAAAAACTGTTTTTT. This encodes CASSLAENRQAGEKLFF. The chain couples TRBV7-9 to TRBJ1-4, with a weak D call TRBD1 (5 bases). The V gene lost 0 bases and the J gene lost 7 bases, with 18 bases spanning the gap. Per the germline V gene, CDR1 is SEHNR and CDR2 is FQNEAQ (reference sequence). The CDR3 consists of 17 residues. The whole variable domain, remainder taken from reference TRBV7-9 and TRBJ1-4, is DTGVSQNPRHKITKRGQNVTFRCDPISEHNRLYWYRQTLGQGPEFLTYFQNEAQLEKSRLLSDRFSAERPKGSFSTLEIQRTEQGDSAMYLCASSLAENRQAGEKLFFGSGTQLSVL.

This clone turned up a few times. The chain couples TRBV9 to TRBJ2-2; D gene ambiguous. V gave up 2 bases and J gave up 5 bases, with 7 bases separating them. CDR3 length: 13 amino acids. Germline V lookup: CDR1 SGDLS, CDR2 YYNGEE. The CDR3 coding sequence is TGTGCCAGCAGCGTGCCCTGGACCGGGGAGCTGTTTTTT. Protein sequence: CASSVPWTGELFF.

V is TRBV9 and J is TRBJ2-3; possibly TRBD2 for D (5 bases). The CDR3 covers 15 residues. The germline V gene encodes CDR1 SGDLS and CDR2 YYNGEE. Trimming removed 4 bases at V and 4 bases at J, with 16 bases between. The CDR3 reads CASSSWTFPSDTQYF. DNA for the CDR3: TGTGCCAGCAGCTCCTGGACTTTTCCGTCAGATACGCAGTATTTT.

This clone was seen repeatedly, ten times or more. The CDR3 bases are TGTGCCAGCAGCGGACTGAACACTGAAGCTTTCTTT. This translates into CASSGLNTEAFF. The chain is built from TRBV7-9 and TRBJ1-1; D not resolved. The germline V gene encodes CDR1 SEHNR and CDR2 FQNEAQ (reference sequence). The CDR3 totals 12 residues. The ends were cut back, 5 bases at V and 0 bases at J, with 4 bases in the middle.

The rearrangement uses TRBV7-8 and TRBJ2-1; a possible D gene is TRBD2 (6 bases). V was shortened by 1 base and J by 3 bases, with 13 bases between the two germline ends. The CDR3 covers 16 residues. The germline V gene has CDR1 SGHVS and CDR2 FQNEAQ. The CDR3 reads CASSLGGLGLYNEQFF. The CDR3 nucleotides read TGTGCCAGCAGCTTAGGGGGACTTGGACTCTACAATGAGCAGTTCTTC.

There are a few counts of this clone. The V call is TRBV19, the J call TRBJ2-1; D unresolved. V was trimmed by 6 bases and J by 5 bases, leaving 20 bases between them. The CDR3 totals 16 residues. The germline gives CDR1 LNHDA, CDR2 SQIVND (reference sequence). The CDR3 here is CASRVNSIKPNNEQFF. The CDR3 bases are TGTGCCAGTAGGGTAAACAGCATCAAGCCGAACAATGAGCAGTTCTTC.

This clone was recorded a few times. This rearrangement joins TRBV7-2 to TRBJ1-3, with 9 bases identical to TRBD1. The J segment lost 2 bases and the V segment lost 5 bases, leaving 4 bases of the junction unmatched. CDR3 length equals 15 residues. The germline V gene has CDR1 SGHTA and CDR2 FQGNSA. The CDR3 nucleotides read TGTGCCAGCAGCCCGGGGACAGGGCCTGGAAACACCATATATTTT. It is translated as CASSPGTGPGNTIYF.

About this clone: Other DNA sequences in the same sample also yield this CDR3. The CDR3 nucleotides read TGTGCCATCAGTGAGAGGGGGGGAGAGACCCAGTACTTC. Encoded protein: CAISERGGETQYF. The rearrangement links TRBV10-3 to TRBJ2-5; a weak D match, TRBD2 (7 bases). CDR1 ENHRY and CDR2 SYGVKD come from the germline V gene. The CDR3 totals 13 residues. V lost 2 bases, J lost 4 bases, and 8 bases lay in between.

This clone occurred a few times. The chain is built from TRBV14 and TRBJ2-2; D is possibly TRBD1 (5 bases). The V end lost 5 bases, the J end lost 1 base, and 11 bases lay between the germline ends. The CDR3 runs 15 residues. Germline V lookup: CDR1 SGHDN, CDR2 FVKESK. The CDR3: CASSKTQGNTGELFF. CDR3 nucleotide sequence: TGTGCCAGCAGCAAAACTCAGGGGAACACCGGGGAGCTGTTTTTT.

A note on this clone: The limits of the CDR3 on the DNA are not certain, so only TCRdb's listed CDR3 is given. V usage is TRBV21-1 and J usage is TRBJ2-2; TRBD1 was called by the table and not checked on the DNA. TRBV21-1 corresponds to a pseudogene. A total of 16 residues make up the CDR3, ends included. CDR3 sequence: CASSKGGQGTPGSCFF.

The sample holds many counts of this clone. This rearrangement joins TRBV5-4 to TRBJ2-4; D is unclear. CDR1 SGHNT and CDR2 YYREEE come from the germline V gene (reference sequence). This CDR3 comprises 13 residues. V dropped 4 bases and J dropped 5 bases, with 10 bases sitting between them. The CDR3 DNA sequence: TGTGCCAGCAGCCGAGCCTGGGAAAACATTCAGTACTTC. Translating gives CASSRAWENIQYF.

V usage is TRBV9 and J usage is TRBJ1-1, with 9 positions matching TRBD1. The CDR3 sequence is 15 residues long. Trimming at V came to 1 base and at J to 5 bases, leaving 6 bases not matched to a gene. Germline V gene sequence: CDR1 SGDLS, CDR2 YYNGEE. Written as DNA, the CDR3 is TGTGCCAGCAGCGTAACCTCACAGGGGGCGACTGAAGCTTTCTTT. It translates to CASSVTSQGATEAFF.

This sequence joins TRBV6-1 and TRBJ1-2, with D uncertain. Germline lookup yields CDR1 MNHNS and CDR2 SASEGT. Trimming removed 8 bases from V and 1 base from J, with 5 bases in between. The CDR3 extends over 11 amino acids. CDR3 in DNA: TGTGCCAGCTACAGTAACTATGGCTACACCTTC. This sequence encodes CASYSNYGYTF.

This sequence joins TRBV30 and TRBJ2-2, with D maybe TRBD2 (5 bases). CDR1 and CDR2 from the germline V gene are GTSNPN and SVGIG (reference sequence). V was trimmed by 3 bases and J by 3 bases, leaving 20 bases between them. This CDR3 has 17 amino acids. The CDR3 region has the DNA TGTGCCTGGAGCCTGGGGTCACTAGGTGCATACACCGGGGAGCTGTTTTTT. It specifies CAWSLGSLGAYTGELFF.

This clone has more than one count but fewer than ten. The rearrangement links TRBV9 to TRBJ2-2, with D unresolved. CDR1 SGDLS and CDR2 YYNGEE come from the germline V gene. V lost 4 bases and J lost 0, with 13 bases in between. The CDR3 spans 16 residues. CDR3 in amino acids: CASSPLGPANTGELFF. The CDR3 DNA is TGTGCCAGCAGCCCCTTAGGACCGGCGAACACCGGGGAGCTGTTTTTT.

The V and J genes are TRBV9 and TRBJ2-2; 8 bases map to TRBD2. Germline assignment: CDR1 SGDLS and CDR2 YYNGEE. This CDR3 spans 15 amino acids. Germline trimming cut 6 bases from V and 4 bases from J; bases unmatched to any gene: 8. For the CDR3, the DNA is TGTGCCAGCACCGCGGGCGGGGGGTCCACCGGGGAGCTGTTTTTT. Protein product: CASTAGGGSTGELFF.

This clone was picked up a small number of times. The rearrangement joins TRBV19 to TRBJ2-3, with D perhaps TRBD2 (5 bases). Trimming removed 5 bases at V and 2 bases at J, with 14 bases between. The length of the CDR3 is 15 residues. Per the germline V gene, CDR1 is LNHDA and CDR2 is SQIVND (reference sequence). CDR3 in DNA: TGTGCCAGTAGTGGGGAGACGGGGATCACAGATACGCAGTATTTT. It translates to CASSGETGITDTQYF.

This clone was picked up a small number of times. The chain uses TRBV2 and TRBJ1-5, with a possible D match to TRBD1 (6 bases). The CDR3 runs to 16 residues. V dropped 6 bases and J dropped 5 bases, with 20 bases sitting between them. Germline values: CDR1 SNHLY, CDR2 FYNNEI. CDR3 in DNA: TGTGCCAGCAGCAGACAGGTCGTCGGTGGGGATCAGCCCCAGCATTTT. Amino acid sequence: CASSRQVVGGDQPQHF. Based on the CDR3 plus reference TRBV2 and TRBJ1-5, the full variable domain is EPEVTQTPSHQVTQMGQEVILRCVPISNHLYFYWYRQILGQKVEFLVSFYNNEISEKSEIFDDQFSVERPDGSNFTLKIRSTKLEDSAMYFCASSRQVVGGDQPQHFGDGTRLSIL.

This chain uses TRBV5-1 with TRBJ1-1; possible D gene TRBD1, 5 bases. The CDR3 consists of 14 residues. Germline V gene data show CDR1 as SGHRS and CDR2 as YFSETQ. V lost 1 base and J lost 5, with 12 bases in between. The CDR3: CASSLSSGPTEAFF. The CDR3 nucleotides are TGCGCCAGCAGCTTGTCCTCGGGACCAACTGAAGCTTTCTTT.

The rearrangement uses TRBV5-4 and TRBJ1-5; possible D gene TRBD1, 5 bases. The V end lost 4 bases, the J end lost 3 bases, and 14 bases lay between the germline ends. Germline V gene sequence: CDR1 SGHNT, CDR2 YYREEE (reference sequence). The CDR3 covers 15 residues. The chain's CDR3 is CASSEGLGDNQPQHF. The CDR3 DNA reads as TGTGCCAGCAGCGAGGGACTGGGAGACAATCAGCCCCAGCATTTT.

This clone appeared a few times. The chain couples TRBV10-3 to TRBJ2-2; no reliable D call. V was shortened by 0 bases and J by 1 base, with 9 bases between the two germline ends. The V gene's germline CDR1 is ENHRY and CDR2 SYGVKD. CDR3 length: 16 residues. The CDR3 is CAISESGWENTGELFF. CDR3 DNA: TGTGCCATCAGTGAGTCAGGGTGGGAGAACACCGGGGAGCTGTTTTTT.

The rearrangement uses TRBV19 and TRBJ2-5; 8 nucleotides agree with TRBD2. Germline trimming cut 4 bases from V and 2 bases from J; bases unmatched to any gene: 9. Looked up from germline, CDR1 is LNHDA and CDR2 is SQIVND (reference sequence). The CDR3 has 16 amino acids. The CDR3 DNA is TGTGCCAGTAGTAACCTTCGCGGGAGGTGGCAAGAGACCCAGTACTTC. Amino acid sequence: CASSNLRGRWQETQYF.

CDR3 sequence (DNA): TGTGCCAGCAGCTCGGAGAGGACCGGGGAGCTGTTTTTT. As protein: CASSSERTGELFF. The chain joins TRBV5-6 to TRBJ2-2; D is unresolved. With 3 bases removed from V and 5 bases from J, the gap between germline ends came to 8 bases. Germline V gives CDR1 SGHDT, CDR2 YYEEEE. The CDR3 has 13 amino acids.